Listed below are T cell receptor beta chains from one sample, sequenced in a study of T-cell reconstitution after alpha-beta-depleted transplantation in children. MiXCR, run by TCRdb on the PCR reads, gives a single entry per CDR3 protein. The data show about 980,000 distinct CDR3 sequences, about 29% seen once. Sample: PBMCs, mostly from graft donor cells, taken 360 days after TCRalphabeta/CD19-depleted stem cell transplant. All receptors derive from a boy under two years old who had a stem cell transplant for SCID, so the T cells may come from the graft donor. Both conserved end residues are part of each CDR3. Fields, in order: V gene, clone size, J gene, D gene, CDR3 protein, CDR3 DNA. A D gene is named only where the DNA matches it firmly. Rows give clone size only sometimes, using once, few, many, or a class for an expanded clone.

TRBV20-1,.,TRBJ1-2,TRBD1,CSARVTDRALYGYTF,TGCAGTGCTAGAGTTACCGACAGGGCACTCTATGGCTACACCTTC
TRBV3-1,.,TRBJ2-1,.,CASSHAPQNLYNEQFF,TGTGCCAGCAGCCACGCGCCCCAGAATTTGTACAATGAGCAGTTCTTC
TRBV4-1,few,TRBJ1-5,.,CASSQVFLVKDQPQHF,TGCGCCAGCAGCCAAGTTTTTTTGGTTAAGGACCAGCCCCAGCATTTT
TRBV4-3,.,TRBJ2-7,.,CASSQGIGGAYTYEQYF,TGCGCCAGCAGCCAAGGGATTGGGGGAGCTTATACCTACGAGCAGTACTTC
TRBV18,few,TRBJ2-6,.,CASSPNRGGTGANVLTF,TGTGCCAGCTCACCGAACAGGGGAGGAACTGGGGCCAACGTCCTGACTTTC
TRBV15,few,TRBJ2-7,.,CATSRAPGYEQYF,TGTGCCACCAGCAGAGCCCCAGGGTACGAGCAGTACTTC
TRBV25-1,.,TRBJ2-3,.,CASSHRGGGADTQYF,TGTGCCAGCAGTCACCGCGGCGGGGGCGCAGATACGCAGTATTTT
TRBV5-5,few,TRBJ2-3,.,CASSPVTGTDTQYF,TGTGCCAGCAGCCCAGTCACCGGCACAGATACGCAGTATTTT
TRBV28,.,TRBJ2-3,.,CASSFLTTSTDTQYF,TGTGCCAGCAGTTTTCTGACTACCAGCACAGATACGCAGTATTTT
TRBV10-3,.,TRBJ1-5,.,CAISESRWTDDSNQPQHF,TGTGCCATCAGTGAGTCGCGCTGGACAGACGATAGCAATCAGCCCCAGCATTTT
TRBV12-3/TRBV12-4,.,TRBJ2-5,.,CASSLMPGETQYF,TGTGCCAGCAGTTTGATGCCAGGGGAGACCCAGTACTTC
TRBV28,few,TRBJ1-5,.,CASRLQGNQPQHF,TGTGCCAGCAGGTTACAGGGCAATCAGCCCCAGCATTTT
TRBV20-1,few,TRBJ2-3,.,CSASIGDTQYF,TGCAGTGCTTCCATCGGAGATACGCAGTATTTT
TRBV6-2/TRBV6-3,.,TRBJ2-5,.,CASRRGSRALETQYF,TGTGCCAGCAGACGCGGGTCCAGGGCCCTAGAGACCCAGTACTTC
TRBV28,.,TRBJ2-3,.,CATRRGGGGTDTQYF,TGTGCCACCCGGAGAGGAGGGGGGGGCACAGATACGCAGTATTTT
TRBV6-2/TRBV6-3,.,TRBJ2-3,.,CASSYSRGGQYF,TGTGCCAGCAGTTACTCGAGGGGGGGCCAGTATTTT
TRBV20-1,.,TRBJ2-1,TRBD2,CSASTLAGTYNEQFF,TGCAGTGCCAGTACGCTAGCGGGGACCTACAATGAGCAGTTCTTC
TRBV5-1,.,TRBJ2-1,.,CASSPRTERYNEQFF,TGCGCCAGCAGCCCCCGGACGGAGAGATACAATGAGCAGTTCTTC
TRBV12-3/TRBV12-4,.,TRBJ2-1,TRBD2,CASSFGLAGPRGEQFF,TGTGCCAGCAGTTTCGGCCTAGCGGGGCCCCGGGGTGAGCAGTTCTTC
TRBV18,many,TRBJ2-3,.,CASSPIDTQYF,TGTGCCAGCTCACCAATAGATACGCAGTATTTT
TRBV28,few,TRBJ2-7,.,CASSFPRQMKSMGYEQYF,TGTGCCAGCAGTTTTCCGAGGCAGATGAAAAGTATGGGATACGAGCAGTACTTC
TRBV5-6,few,TRBJ2-1,.,CASSPGPQTLNEQFF,TGTGCCAGCAGCCCGGGGCCCCAAACGCTCAATGAGCAGTTCTTC
TRBV20-1,few,TRBJ2-1,TRBD1,CSARVAGQAIANEQFF,TGCAGTGCTAGAGTGGCCGGACAGGCCATCGCGAATGAGCAGTTCTTC
TRBV6-5,.,TRBJ2-5,.,CASSSQGRVIETQYF,TGTGCCAGCAGTTCCCAAGGGCGGGTAATAGAGACCCAGTACTTC